These T cell receptor beta chains were read from a single sample in a study of cytomegalovirus exposure and HLA in healthy donors. Profiling relied on immunoSEQ multiplex PCR, and the TCRdb table lists in-frame clones only, not all of them. Of about 190,000 clones listed, roughly three quarters are singletons. Sample: PBMCs. The receptor set was obtained from a woman in her forties or fifties in good health and CMV-seronegative. Both conserved end residues are part of each CDR3. Fields, in order: clone size, J gene, V gene, CDR3 length, D gene, CDR3 DNA, CDR3 protein. A D gene is named only where the DNA matches it firmly. Expanded clones are given a class, and other clones once, few, many or no size at all.

- | TRBJ1-2 | TRBV5-1 | 13 | - | TGCGCCAGCAGCTTGGGGGCCCTCTATGGCTACACCTTC | CASSLGALYGYTF
- | TRBJ2-7 | TRBV20-1 | 11 | TRBD1 | TGCAGTGCTCGGGACAGCTACGAGCAGTACTTC | CSARDSYEQYF
- | TRBJ1-2 | TRBV29-1 | 12 | - | TGCAGCGCTGGGGGGGGGCCCGGGGGCTACACCTTC | CSAGGGPGGYTF
- | TRBJ1-1 | TRBV27 | 13 | - | TGTGCCAGCAGTTTATCGAGTACAGTAAAAGCTTTCTTT | CASSLSSTVKAFF
- | TRBJ2-6 | TRBV2 | 15 | TRBD1 | TGTGCCAGCAGAGACAGGGTCTCTGGGGCCAACGTCCTGACTTTC | CASRDRVSGANVLTF
- | TRBJ2-7 | TRBV5-1 | 15 | - | TGCGCCAGCAGCTTGGCCGGGAAGGGGGAACACGAGCAGTACTTC | CASSLAGKGEHEQYF
once | TRBJ2-7 | TRBV4-1 | 14 | - | TGCGCCAGCAGTCCCACAGGTAGTCCCTACGAGCAGTACTTC | CASSPTGSPYEQYF
- | TRBJ1-2 | TRBV5-5 | 16 | - | TGTGCCAGCAGCTTGGTTGTGTCCCCGGAGAACTATGGCTACACCTTC | CASSLVVSPENYGYTF
- | TRBJ2-6 | TRBV9 | 16 | - | TGTGCCAGCAGCCCGCAACCCGGGGGACAGTCGAGTGTCCTGACTTTC | CASSPQPGGQSSVLTF
- | TRBJ2-7 | TRBV10-2 | 17 | - | TGCGCCAGCAATGAAAGGCTAGCCCATAGGAGCTCCTACGAGCAGTACTTC | CASNERLAHRSSYEQYF
- | TRBJ2-7 | TRBV5-8 | 14 | - | TGTGCCAGCAGTTTTGCGGGGTTTTCCTACGAGCAGTACTTC | CASSFAGFSYEQYF
- | TRBJ1-2 | TRBV28 | 14 | TRBD1 | TGTGCCAGCTTCCATCGGGACAGTGCCTATGGCTACACCTTC | CASFHRDSAYGYTF
- | TRBJ1-4 | TRBV5-6 | 13 | - | TGTGCCAGCAGCTTGGCCCTTAATGAAAAACTGTTTTTT | CASSLALNEKLFF
- | TRBJ1-5 | TRBV6-6 | 14 | - | TGTGCCAGCAGTTACTCGGGAGGGAATCAGCCCCAGCATTTT | CASSYSGGNQPQHF
- | TRBJ2-2 | TRBV5-1 | 15 | - | TGCGCCAGCAGCCCTGCTGGGGGCAACACCGGGGAGCTGTTTTTT | CASSPAGGNTGELFF
- | TRBJ2-7 | TRBV11-2 | 19 | - | TGTGCCAGCAGCTTAGTGGCCCCCCAAGGGGGAGGGCGCCCCTACGAGCAGTACTTC | CASSLVAPQGGGRPYEQYF
- | TRBJ1-4 | TRBV7-2 | 15 | - | TGTGCCAGCAGCTTATTAGGAGGGCCCCTTGAAAAACTGTTTTTT | CASSLLGGPLEKLFF
- | TRBJ1-1 | TRBV6-6 | 14 | - | TGTGCCAGCAGGGACGACAGGCGGAACACTGAAGCTTTCTTT | CASRDDRRNTEAFF
- | TRBJ2-5 | TRBV18 | 16 | TRBD1 | TGTGCCAGCTCACCATTAGGACAGGGGATAGGAGAGACCCAGTACTTC | CASSPLGQGIGETQYF
- | TRBJ2-7 | TRBV6-6 | 13 | - | TGTGCCAGCAGTTGGGCCAACTTCTACGAGCAGTACTTC | CASSWANFYEQYF
- | TRBJ1-6 | TRBV28 | 14 | - | TGTGCCAGCAGTTTGTACAGGGATAATTCACCCCTCCACTTT | CASSLYRDNSPLHF
once | TRBJ2-2 | TRBV27 | 15 | TRBD1 | TGTGCCAGCAGCACGGACAGGGCCACCACCGGGGAGCTGTTTTTT | CASSTDRATTGELFF
- | TRBJ2-1 | TRBV7-8 | 18 | TRBD2 | TGTGCCAGCAGCTTCGGACTAGCGGGGGTTAGCTCCTACAATGAGCAGTTCTTC | CASSFGLAGVSSYNEQFF
- | TRBJ2-1 | TRBV5-1 | 15 | TRBD2 | TGCGCCAGCAGCTTCGGTAGCGGGAGATCTAATGAGCAGTTCTTC | CASSFGSGRSNEQFF
- | TRBJ2-1 | TRBV5-6 | 16 | TRBD1 | TGTGCCAGCAGATTAAACCGGGACAGGGATTACAATGAGCAGTTCTTC | CASRLNRDRDYNEQFF
- | TRBJ2-1 | TRBV5-5 | 15 | TRBD2 | TGTGCCAGCAGCACCTTGGGACTAATGGGGAATGAGCAGTTCTTC | CASSTLGLMGNEQFF
- | TRBJ2-7 | TRBV7-9 | 14 | - | TGTGCCAGCAGCTTAGGGGCAGGCTCCTACGAGCAGTACTTC | CASSLGAGSYEQYF
- | TRBJ1-2 | TRBV25-1 | 14 | - | TGTGCCAGCAGTGAATATCCAGGGGATCGTGGCTACACCTTC | CASSEYPGDRGYTF
- | TRBJ2-3 | TRBV7-2 | 13 | - | TGTGCCAGCAGCTCGGGGAGCACAGATACGCAGTATTTT | CASSSGSTDTQYF
- | TRBJ2-7 | TRBV7-3 | 13 | - | TGTGCCAGCAGCCCAGATCGGGACAACGAGCAGTACTTC | CASSPDRDNEQYF
- | TRBJ1-5 | TRBV19 | 18 | - | TGTGCCAGGCTCCAACCGCCCCGGGACAAACATAGCAATCAGCCCCAGCATTTT | CARLQPPRDKHSNQPQHF
- | TRBJ1-6 | TRBV6-5 | 16 | - | TGTGCCAGCAGTTACTCGAGGTTTCGGCGTGGTTCACCCCTCCACTTT | CASSYSRFRRGSPLHF
- | TRBJ2-7 | TRBV7-9 | 13 | - | TGTTCCAGCAGCGTCCCCCCAGGGTACGAGCAGTACTTC | CSSSVPPGYEQYF
few | TRBJ2-7 | TRBV18 | 17 | - | TGTGCCAGCTCAACACGAGTAACAGCATTTTACGAGAACGAGCAGTACTTC | CASSTRVTAFYENEQYF
once | TRBJ1-1 | TRBV7-3 | 15 | - | TGTGCCAGCAGCCCTGAGGGCGGCCGGGGCACTGAAGCTTTCTTT | CASSPEGGRGTEAFF
- | TRBJ2-7 | TRBV6-5 | 13 | - | TGTGCCAGCAGTTACTCGAGCTCCTACGAGCAGTACTTC | CASSYSSSYEQYF
- | TRBJ1-1 | TRBV9 | 16 | TRBD1 | TGTGCCAGCAGCCCCAGGACAGGGGTATTGAACACTGAAGCTTTCTTT | CASSPRTGVLNTEAFF
once | TRBJ2-2 | TRBV13 | 17 | TRBD2 | TGTGCCAGCAGCGGACGACTAGCGGGAGAACGTACCGGGGAGCTGTTTTTT | CASSGRLAGERTGELFF
- | TRBJ2-7 | TRBV15 | 16 | TRBD2 | TGTGCCACCAGCAGACTGGCCGGGAGGCGACCCTACGAGCAGTACTTC | CATSRLAGRRPYEQYF
- | TRBJ2-7 | TRBV9 | 13 | TRBD1 | TGTGCCAGCAGCGTAGCTGGGACAGGGGAGCAGTACTTC | CASSVAGTGEQYF
- | TRBJ1-1 | TRBV7-3 | 16 | - | TGTGCCAGCAGCTTAAATCCAGTCAGGGGTGGTACTGAAGCTTTCTTT | CASSLNPVRGGTEAFF
- | TRBJ2-7 | TRBV18 | 13 | TRBD1 | TGTGCCAGCTCTCAAGACAGGGGGGGCGAGCAGTACTTC | CASSQDRGGEQYF
- | TRBJ2-5 | TRBV5-1 | 14 | - | TGCGCCAGCAGCTTCACCGCTAGCAAGGAGACCCAGTACTTC | CASSFTASKETQYF
- | TRBJ1-4 | TRBV14 | 15 | TRBD1 | TGTGCCAGCAGCCCAGGACAGGCCCCTAATGAAAAACTGTTTTTT | CASSPGQAPNEKLFF
once | TRBJ1-1 | TRBV7-9 | 14 | - | TGTGCCAGCAGCTTAGCCGGACAGAACACTGAAGCTTTCTTT | CASSLAGQNTEAFF
- | TRBJ1-2 | TRBV5-1 | 13 | - | TGCGCCAGCAGCTTGGTTTCGACAGATGGCTACACCTTC | CASSLVSTDGYTF
few | TRBJ1-2 | TRBV7-2 | 15 | - | TGTGCCAGCAGCTCCGGAGGGGGGGTATCCTATGGCTACACCTTC | CASSSGGGVSYGYTF